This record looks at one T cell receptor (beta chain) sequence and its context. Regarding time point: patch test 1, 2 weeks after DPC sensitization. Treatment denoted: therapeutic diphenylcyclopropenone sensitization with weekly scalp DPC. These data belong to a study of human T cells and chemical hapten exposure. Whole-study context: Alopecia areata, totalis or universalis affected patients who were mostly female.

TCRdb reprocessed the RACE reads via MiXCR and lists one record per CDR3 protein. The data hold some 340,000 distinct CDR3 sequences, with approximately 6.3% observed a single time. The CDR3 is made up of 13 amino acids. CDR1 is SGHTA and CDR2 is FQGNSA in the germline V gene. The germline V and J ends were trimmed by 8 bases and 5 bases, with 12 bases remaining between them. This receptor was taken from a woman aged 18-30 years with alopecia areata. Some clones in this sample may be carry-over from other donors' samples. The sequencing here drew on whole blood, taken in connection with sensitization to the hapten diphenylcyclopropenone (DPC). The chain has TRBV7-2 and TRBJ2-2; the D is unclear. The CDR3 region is CASGRRWTGELFF. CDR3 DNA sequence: TGTGCCAGCGGACGACGGTGGACCGGGGAGCTGTTTTTT.